This T cell receptor beta chain derives from a study of shared clonotypes between healthy human individuals. The method was immunoSEQ multiplex PCR; TCRdb's version includes in-frame clones alone and lacks a portion of them. Among a few million clones, more than 90% were seen once, and the ten largest hold around 0.15%. This clone came up once. This CDR3 region has 15 residues. V was shortened by 5 bases and J by 5 bases, with 19 bases between the two germline ends. Germline V lookup: CDR1 LGHNT, CDR2 FRNRAP. This TCR was sampled from a man between 18 and 29 years old in good health. Sample: naive CD4+ T cells sorted from blood. Subset specified: CD45RA+ positively selected. The chain has TRBV12-5 and TRBJ2-7; the D call may be TRBD1 or TRBD2 (5 bases each). As DNA, the CDR3 is TGTGCTAGTGGTCCCGGGGCAGGGATAGACAACGAGCAGTACTTC. Translation: CASGPGAGIDNEQYF.